Listed here are 32 T cell receptor beta chains from one sample, sequenced in a study of blood T cell repertoires in COVID-19. Only in-frame clones appear in the TCRdb table, and some are missing; sequencing was by immunoSEQ multiplex PCR. The data contain roughly 130,000 clones, about 87% of them singletons. The material sequenced was peripheral blood. Source of these receptors: a woman in her fifties or sixties with acute or convalescent COVID-19.

V usage is TRBV2 and J usage is TRBJ2-7; possible D gene TRBD1, 6 bases. Trimming took off 6 bases at V and 3 bases at J, with 12 bases between the two ends. CDR3 length: 13 residues. Germline assignment: CDR1 SNHLY and CDR2 FYNNEI. CDR3 bases: TGTGCCAGCAGAAGGACAGACCTCTACGAGCAGTACGTC. Its translation is CASRRTDLYEQYV.

The V call is TRBV28, the J call TRBJ1-1; TRBD1 aligns across 8 bases. Germline CDR1 is MDHEN and CDR2 is SYDVKM. V lost 5 bases to trimming and J lost 1 base; unmatched junction nucleotides: 18. The CDR3 totals 19 residues. CDR3 amino acids: CASSPPGLSGGAGNTEAFF. CDR3 DNA: TGTGCCAGCAGTCCACCTGGCCTATCAGGGGGCGCAGGGAACACTGAAGCTTTCTTT.

As concerns this clone: Germline and junction disagree at one end, which may indicate a read error. The chain uses TRBV19 and TRBJ1-1, with TRBD1 matching 12 bases. This CDR3 has 15 amino acids. Germline V gene data show CDR1 as LNHDA and CDR2 as SQIVND (reference sequence). CDR3 protein: CASSPLGQGAAEAFF. CDR3 DNA sequence: TGTGCCAGTAGTCCCCTGGGACAGGGGGCGGCTGAGGCTTTCTTT.

The chain employs TRBV3-1 (or the pseudogene TRBV3-2) and TRBJ1-5, with D possibly TRBD1 on 5 matching bases. Germline V gives CDR1 LGHDT, CDR2 YNNKEL (reference sequence). This CDR3 comprises 14 residues. V lost 1 base and J 4 bases, leaving 8 bases between the germline ends. CDR3 DNA: TGTGCCAGCAGCCAAGGGACAAAAAATCAGCCCCAGCATTTT. It translates to CASSQGTKNQPQHF.

The chain carries TRBV6-2 or TRBV6-3 and TRBJ1-5, with D possibly matching TRBD1 (6 bases). Germline CDR1 MNHEY, CDR2 SVGEGT. The CDR3 extends over 15 amino acids. V lost 6 bases and J lost 7, with 19 bases in between. The CDR3 protein is CASSQGLLGAQPQHF. CDR3 nucleotides: TGTGCCAGCAGCCAAGGACTCCTGGGGGCACAGCCCCAGCATTTT.

The genes are TRBV28 and TRBJ1-1; tentatively, D is TRBD1 (6 bases). The CDR3 runs to 13 residues. V dropped 7 bases and J dropped 7 bases, with 16 bases sitting between them. Germline V gives CDR1 MDHEN, CDR2 SYDVKM. CDR3: CASTRAGAGEAFF. DNA of the CDR3: TGTGCCAGCACCCGAGCGGGGGCGGGTGAAGCTTTCTTT.

This clone has just one count. V usage is TRBV7-2 and J usage is TRBJ1-5; possible D gene TRBD1, 6 bases. Trimming pared 2 bases from V and 0 bases from J, leaving 8 bases between. Germline V CDR1 and CDR2: SGHTA, FQGNSA. The CDR3 sequence is 15 residues long. The CDR3 region is CASSLQGFSNQPQHF. CDR3 nucleotides: TGTGCCAGCAGCTTACAGGGGTTTAGCAATCAGCCCCAGCATTTT.

CDR3 sequence reads: CASSSQPSGEQETQYF. The CDR3 nucleotides read TGTGCCAGCAGCTCACAACCTTCAGGGGAACAAGAGACCCAGTACTTC. The V and J genes are TRBV7-9 and TRBJ2-5; maybe TRBD1 (6 bases). This CDR3 region has 16 residues. CDR1 and CDR2 (germline): SEHNR, FQNEAQ (reference sequence). Trimming removed 4 bases from V and 2 bases from J, with 17 bases in between.

The V gene is TRBV3-1 (or the pseudogene TRBV3-2), the J gene TRBJ2-1, with TRBD2 matching over 11 bases. This CDR3 has 15 amino acids. Per the germline V gene, CDR1 is LGHDT and CDR2 is YNNKEL (reference sequence). V shed 3 bases and J 13 bases; nucleotides not matched to a gene: 11. This CDR3 is CASSQTSGTYSEQFF. CDR3 bases: TGTGCCAGCAGCCAGACTAGCGGGACTTATTCAGAACAGTTCTTC.

The chain joins TRBV7-3 to TRBJ2-3, with 7 nucleotides matching TRBD2. Germline values: CDR1 SGHTA, CDR2 FQGTGA. The CDR3 is made up of 16 amino acids. V was clipped by 2 bases and J by 5 bases; unmatched bases: 10. The CDR3 nucleotides read TGTGCCAGCAGCTTACGTGGCGGGAGTGGTGGAGATACGCAGTATTTT. It is translated as CASSLRGGSGGDTQYF.

This chain connects TRBV6-5 to TRBJ1-2; a weak D match, TRBD1 (5 bases). V lost 5 bases, J lost 4 bases, and 14 bases lay in between. Germline CDR1 MNHEY, CDR2 SVGAGI. The CDR3 is 14 amino acids. The CDR3, as DNA: TGTGCCAGCAGTACCTGGAGGGACGGCTATGGCTACACCTTC. This encodes CASSTWRDGYGYTF.

The CDR3 DNA reads TGCGCCAGCAGCTCACCGCAGGGTTCCGGGGAGCTGTTTTTT. Residues: CASSSPQGSGELFF. V usage is TRBV5-1 and J usage is TRBJ2-2; possibly TRBD1 for D (5 bases). CDR3 length: 14 residues. Germline V CDR1 and CDR2: SGHRS, YFSETQ. V lost 3 bases, J lost 6 bases, and 12 bases lay in between.

This clone showed up just once. CDR3 amino acids: CASSLTDYNEQFF. DNA for the CDR3: TGTGCCAGTAGTTTGACAGACTACAATGAGCAGTTCTTC. This rearrangement joins TRBV19 to TRBJ2-1, with D maybe TRBD1 (5 bases). V was cut by 5 bases and J by 3 bases, with 8 bases left in between. CDR1 is LNHDA, CDR2 SQIVND, per germline (reference sequence). CDR3 length: 13 residues.

This clone was recorded a few times. This sequence joins TRBV4-1 and TRBJ2-7; no firm D call. The CDR3 extends over 17 amino acids. V lost 6 bases and J 1 base, leaving 22 bases between the germline ends. The germline V gene has CDR1 MGHRA and CDR2 YSYEKL. This chain's CDR3 is CASSREVGLAQSYEQYF. CDR3 coding DNA: TGCGCCAGCAGTCGAGAGGTCGGGTTAGCCCAATCCTACGAGCAGTACTTC.

The chain combines TRBV7-9 with TRBJ1-5; tentatively, D is TRBD1 (6 bases). V dropped 2 bases and J dropped 3 bases, with 11 bases sitting between them. The CDR3 spans 15 residues. Germline CDR1 SEHNR, CDR2 FQNEAQ (reference sequence). The DNA for the CDR3 is TGTGCCAGCAGCTTATCTACAGGGTCCAATCAGCCCCAGCATTTT. Protein product: CASSLSTGSNQPQHF.

The chain is built from TRBV5-4 and TRBJ1-1; tentative D call: TRBD1 (6 bases). V shed 4 bases and J shed 8 bases, with 12 bases lying between them. The V gene's germline CDR1 is SGHNT and CDR2 YYREEE (reference sequence). The CDR3 totals 12 residues. The CDR3 reads CASSTIQGEAFF. The CDR3 DNA is TGTGCCAGCAGCACCATACAGGGCGAAGCTTTCTTT.

This clone has a handful of counts. CDR3 coding DNA: TGTGCCAGCAGCTTAAGAGGGCCAGGGAGGTCCTATAATTCACCCCTCCACTTT. Translating gives CASSLRGPGRSYNSPLHF. The chain carries TRBV7-9 and TRBJ1-6, with D perhaps TRBD1 (5 bases). This CDR3 has 18 residues. Trimming removed 2 bases at V and 1 base at J, with 15 bases between. In germline, CDR1 is SEHNR, CDR2 FQNEAQ (reference sequence). Full variable domain (missing parts from reference TRBV7-9 and TRBJ1-6): DTGVSQNPRHKITKRGQNVTFRCDPISEHNRLYWYRQTLGQGPEFLTYFQNEAQLEKSRLLSDRFSAERPKGSFSTLEIQRTEQGDSAMYLCASSLRGPGRSYNSPLHFGNGTRLTVT.

The chain recombines TRBV14 with TRBJ2-2, with D possibly TRBD1 on 6 matching bases. The length of the CDR3 is 15 residues. Between the trimmed V and J ends, which lost 2 bases and 0 bases, there was a span of 7 bases. Germline V gene data show CDR1 as SGHDN and CDR2 as FVKESK. CDR3 region: CASSQQGTNTGELFF. The CDR3 bases are TGTGCCAGCAGCCAACAGGGGACGAACACCGGGGAGCTGTTTTTT.

This rearrangement joins TRBV11-2 to TRBJ1-5; 7 positions match TRBD1. Germline-derived CDR1 and CDR2 are SGHAT and FQNNGV. Unmatched junction bases numbered 8, after V lost 2 bases and J lost 1 base. This CDR3 spans 17 amino acids. CDR3 loop: CASSLRGTAASNQPQHF. CDR3 nucleotides: TGTGCCAGCAGCTTAAGGGGGACAGCCGCGAGCAATCAGCCCCAGCATTTT. Variable domain in full (rest from reference TRBV11-2 and TRBJ1-5): EAGVAQSPRYKIIEKRQSVAFWCNPISGHATLYWYQQILGQGPKLLIQFQNNGVVDDSQLPKDRFSAERLKGVDSTLKIQPAKLEDSAVYLCASSLRGTAASNQPQHFGDGTRLSIL.

V is TRBV3-1 (or the pseudogene TRBV3-2) and J is TRBJ1-4; D gene uncertain. The CDR3 has 13 residues. Germline-derived CDR1 and CDR2 are LGHDT and YNNKEL (reference sequence). V lost 2 bases, J lost 14 bases, and 15 bases lay in between. The CDR3 DNA follows: TGTGCCAGCAGCCAATTAACCGCAGGAGGGCTGTTTTTT. The encoded protein is CASSQLTAGGLFF.

The chain uses TRBV14 and TRBJ1-1; maybe TRBD1 (5 bases). CDR3 length: 13 residues. The germline gives CDR1 SGHDN, CDR2 FVKESK. V gave up 6 bases and J gave up 6 bases, with 14 bases separating them. This CDR3 is CASRPGGFAEAFF. In nucleotides, the CDR3 is TGTGCCAGCAGACCGGGGGGGTTCGCTGAAGCTTTCTTT.

The rearrangement joins TRBV7-6 to TRBJ2-7, with D tentatively TRBD1 (6 bases). Germline CDR1 and CDR2: SGHVS and FNYEAQ. This CDR3 is built from 14 residues. The V end lost 2 bases, the J end lost 1 base, and 9 bases lay between the germline ends. The CDR3: CASSLNGQSYEQYF. As DNA, the CDR3 is TGTGCCAGCAGCTTAAACGGACAGTCCTACGAGCAGTACTTC.

V usage is TRBV2 and J usage is TRBJ2-5; TRBD2 matches at 10 bases. The CDR3 is made up of 15 amino acids. V lost 3 bases, J lost 4 bases, and 5 bases stayed unmatched. Germline V gene sequence: CDR1 SNHLY, CDR2 FYNNEI. The CDR3 loop reads CASSDRLAGAETQYF. In nucleotides, the CDR3 is TGTGCCAGCAGTGACAGGCTAGCGGGAGCAGAGACCCAGTACTTC.

A single count supports this clone. V is TRBV20-1 and J is TRBJ2-3, with D unresolved. The ends were cut back, 0 bases at V and 10 bases at J, with 8 bases in the middle. CDR3 length equals 11 residues. The germline V gene encodes CDR1 DFQATT and CDR2 SNEGSKA (reference sequence). The CDR3 bases are TGCAGTGCTAGAGAGTCTAGGTCGCAGTATTTT. Its protein product is CSARESRSQYF.

This clone came up once. The chain couples TRBV11-1 to TRBJ2-2, with D perhaps matching TRBD1 (5 bases). Trimming shortened V by 5 bases and J by 4 bases, and 11 bases separated the two germline ends. In germline, CDR1 is SGHAT, CDR2 FQDESV (reference sequence). This CDR3 is 14 amino acids long. The CDR3 DNA reads as TGTGCCAGCAGCACCGACAGAGGCACCGGGGAGCTGTTTTTT. Its translation: CASSTDRGTGELFF.

V gene TRBV19 combines with J gene TRBJ2-1; D is ambiguous. The germline V and J ends were trimmed by 5 bases and 5 bases, with 7 bases remaining between them. Looked up from germline, CDR1 is LNHDA and CDR2 is SQIVND (reference sequence). This CDR3 is 12 amino acids long. CDR3 sequence: CASSVYNNEQFF. Written as DNA, the CDR3 is TGTGCCAGTAGTGTCTATAACAATGAGCAGTTCTTC.

This chain connects TRBV28 to TRBJ2-6; TRBD2 agrees at 13 bases. The CDR3 spans 20 residues. V shed 7 bases and J 1 base; nucleotides not matched to a gene: 13. Germline lookup yields CDR1 MDHEN and CDR2 SYDVKM. CDR3 amino acids: CASTVTRRTSGSSGANVLTF. CDR3 nucleotide sequence: TGTGCCAGCACCGTTACCAGGCGGACTAGCGGGAGTTCTGGGGCCAACGTCCTGACTTTC.

This clone occurred once. The chain's CDR3 is CASSLQGVLGYTF. CDR3 coding DNA: TGTGCCAGCAGTCTCCAGGGTGTCCTTGGCTACACCTTC. The chain employs TRBV6-5 and TRBJ1-2; D is possibly TRBD1 (5 bases). The CDR3 has 13 residues. Germline CDR1 MNHEY, CDR2 SVGAGI. V lost 5 bases to trimming and J lost 7 bases, with 14 bases between them.

The rearrangement uses TRBV28 and TRBJ2-3; 10 bases line up with TRBD2. From germline, CDR1 is MDHEN and CDR2 SYDVKM. J lost 2 bases, V lost 4 bases, and 9 bases had no gene match. There are 17 residues in the CDR3. The CDR3 is CASSSTWTSGATDTQYF. The CDR3 DNA sequence: TGTGCCAGCAGTTCCACTTGGACTAGCGGAGCCACAGATACGCAGTATTTT.

The V gene is TRBV6-1, the J gene TRBJ2-1, with D maybe TRBD2 (6 bases). There are 15 residues in the CDR3. The V end was cut by 0 bases, the J end by 6 bases, with 12 bases between. The germline CDR1 and CDR2 sequences are MNHNS and SASEGT. CDR3 sequence reads: CASSEAGLPTNEQFF. CDR3 sequence (DNA): TGTGCCAGCAGTGAAGCGGGACTGCCGACCAATGAGCAGTTCTTC.

V gene TRBV6-1 combines with J gene TRBJ2-2; possibly TRBD2 for D (5 bases). The V and J ends lost 3 bases and 13 bases respectively, with 21 bases between them. This CDR3 has 15 residues. Germline CDR1 is MNHNS and CDR2 is SASEGT. This CDR3 is CASSDSRDLPGRLFF. Here the CDR3 DNA reads TGTGCCAGCAGTGACAGCCGCGACTTACCGGGGAGGCTGTTTTTT.

The rearrangement uses TRBV7-8 and TRBJ1-4; D unclear. CDR1 and CDR2 (germline): SGHVS, FQNEAQ. Trimming stripped 1 base from V and 8 bases from J, with 17 bases between. This CDR3 has 16 residues. As DNA, the CDR3 is TGTGCCAGCAGCTTAGGTCTACAGAGAACTCGGGAAAAACTGTTTTTT. It yields the protein CASSLGLQRTREKLFF.